This section outlines one T cell receptor beta chain sequence together with its context. This sample stems from a study of blood T cell repertoires in COVID-19. Study context: PBMCs, B-cell-depleted T cells, or T cells provided the cDNA or gDNA that made up the material.

Sequencing was performed with immunoSEQ multiplex PCR; in TCRdb, only in-frame clones are kept and a portion is missing. The profile shows 450,000 to 500,000 clones, about nine tenths of them singletons. Participants were aged roughly 18 to 100 years from 20 to 30 US areas. Clinical history as reported by participants underpinned cohort assignment. Two negative PCRs, clearance, or symptom resolution characterized the recovered Cohort 3 donors. CDR1 and CDR2 from the germline V gene are SGHNT and YYREEE (reference sequence). The CDR3 contains 18 residues. V shed 3 bases and J shed 2 bases, with 22 bases lying between them.

What was sequenced was PBMCs or T cells enriched from blood (not recorded which). The rearrangement joins TRBV5-4 to TRBJ2-3, with D unclear. The TCR originated in a woman aged 18-35 years who had recovered from COVID-19. The CDR3, as DNA: TGTGCCAGCAGCTCTAGAGATTGGCTAGTCAAGCACACAGATACGCAGTATTTT. This encodes CASSSRDWLVKHTDTQYF.